These 10 T cell receptor beta chains originate from one sample sequenced in a study of T-cell reconstitution after alpha-beta-depleted transplantation in children. This sample's TCRbeta library carried unique molecular identifier barcodes. Via MiXCR, TCRdb re-called the PCR reads, giving one row per CDR3 protein. Of about 460,000 distinct CDR3 sequences listed, around 12% are singletons. The sequenced sample was PBMCs from the stem cell graft donor, obtained from the stem cell graft. The source is a human donor who donated a stem cell graft to a child with combined immunodeficiency.

This clonotype occurred many times. The chain is built from TRBV27 and TRBJ1-3; the D is unclear. The CDR3 has 13 residues. V dropped 4 bases and J dropped 2 bases, with 6 bases sitting between them. From germline, CDR1 is MNHEY and CDR2 SMNVEV (reference sequence). CDR3 residues: CASSYSPGNTIYF. Written as DNA, the CDR3 is TGTGCCAGCAGTTACTCGCCTGGAAACACCATATATTTT.

The chain combines TRBV7-9 with TRBJ2-5; 8 nucleotides line up with TRBD2. This CDR3 is 16 amino acids long. With V trimmed by 5 bases and J by 3 bases, 11 bases remained unmatched. The germline CDR1 and CDR2 sequences are SEHNR and FQNEAQ (reference sequence). CDR3 residues: CASSPPVGLDKETQYF. The CDR3 coding sequence is TGTGCCAGCAGCCCGCCGGTGGGACTAGACAAAGAGACCCAGTACTTC. Full variable domain (outside the CDR3, taken from reference TRBV7-9 and TRBJ2-5): DTGVSQNPRHKITKRGQNVTFRCDPISEHNRLYWYRQTLGQGPEFLTYFQNEAQLEKSRLLSDRFSAERPKGSFSTLEIQRTEQGDSAMYLCASSPPVGLDKETQYFGPGTRLLVL.

This clonotype was seen a handful of times. The chain combines TRBV12-3 or TRBV12-4 with TRBJ2-1; 8 nucleotides line up with TRBD1. The length of the CDR3 is 14 residues. Trimming took 1 base from V and 9 from J; bases not matched to a gene: 5. The CDR3 loop reads CASSLGTGWSEQFF. CDR3 sequence (DNA): TGTGCCAGCAGTTTAGGGACAGGGTGGAGTGAGCAGTTCTTC.

This clonotype was detected only a few times. V gene TRBV15 combines with J gene TRBJ2-7, with D uncertain. The CDR3 spans 13 residues. V dropped 8 bases and J dropped 3 bases, with 14 bases sitting between them. Germline values: CDR1 LNHNV, CDR2 YYDKDF (reference sequence). The CDR3 spells CATRLSNDYEQYF. The CDR3 DNA is TGTGCCACCCGGTTATCTAATGACTACGAGCAGTACTTC.

This clonotype was counted only a few times. The rearrangement links TRBV25-1 to TRBJ2-7; 12 bases are shared with TRBD2. Germline V gene lookup returns CDR1 MGHDK and CDR2 SYGVNS. The J segment lost 0 bases and the V segment lost 4 bases, leaving 1 base of the junction unmatched. The CDR3 totals 15 residues. The CDR3 protein is CASSGLAGVSYEQYF. DNA of the CDR3: TGTGCCAGCAGTGGACTAGCGGGAGTCTCCTACGAGCAGTACTTC.

This clonotype was observed a handful of times. The chain has TRBV6-1 and TRBJ1-6; TRBD1 is a possible D gene (5 bases). Trimming stripped 6 bases from V and 7 bases from J, with 19 bases between. The CDR3 totals 16 residues. Germline CDR1 reads MNHNS; CDR2 reads SASEGT. The CDR3 DNA follows: TGTGCCAGCAGAACCTCGATGGGAGGGACGAATTCACCCCTCCACTTT. As protein: CASRTSMGGTNSPLHF.

This clonotype was detected many times. This chain joins TRBV7-2 and TRBJ2-3, with 7 bases aligning to TRBD2. This CDR3 contains 16 residues. CDR1 SGHTA and CDR2 FQGNSA come from the germline V gene. J gave up 2 bases and V 8 bases, and 13 bases lay outside the gene matches. The CDR3 protein is CASRLQGGVPTDTQYF. CDR3 DNA sequence: TGTGCCAGCCGACTGCAGGGAGGGGTCCCCACAGATACGCAGTATTTT. The full variable domain, with the rest looked up from reference TRBV7-2 and TRBJ2-3, is GAGVSQSPSNKVTEKGKDVELRCDPISGHTALYWYRQSLGQGLEFLIYFQGNSAPDKSGLPSDRFSAERTGGSVSTLTIQRTQQEDSAVYLCASRLQGGVPTDTQYFGPGTRLTVL.

Points on this clonotype: Its ends do not fully match the called genes, so a read error is possible. This rearrangement joins TRBV7-7 to TRBJ1-1; D not certain. The CDR3 extends over 14 amino acids. CDR1 and CDR2 from the germline V gene are SSHAT and FNYEAQ (reference sequence). CDR3 amino acids: CASSPLTANTEAFF. Written as DNA, the CDR3 is TGTGCTAGCAGCCCTCTGACGGCAAACACTGAAGCTTTCTTT.

The V and J genes are TRBV4-1 and TRBJ1-4; 10 nucleotides align to TRBD1. V trimming: 2 bases; J trimming: 6 bases; junction bases outside the gene matches: 3. CDR1 MGHRA and CDR2 YSYEKL come from the germline V gene. CDR3 length equals 15 residues. CDR3 amino acids: CASSQTGTGDEKLFF. The CDR3 DNA reads TGCGCCAGCAGCCAAACCGGGACAGGGGATGAAAAACTGTTTTTT.

This clonotype has more than one count but fewer than ten. The chain has TRBV29-1 and TRBJ2-1, with D perhaps TRBD2 (6 bases). The length of the CDR3 is 14 residues. V was cut by 5 bases and J by 7 bases, with 18 bases left in between. Germline assignment: CDR1 SQVTM and CDR2 ANQGSEA. The CDR3 DNA follows: TGCAGCGTTTTTGACGGGAGAAGGGGAAATGAGCAGTTCTTC. This codes for CSVFDGRRGNEQFF.